These 25 T cell receptor beta chains share one sample of origin, sequenced in a study of blood T cell repertoires in COVID-19. Sequenced by immunoSEQ multiplex PCR; TCRdb stores in-frame clones only, minus some. The sample holds about 100,000 clones, 85% to 90% seen once. Sequencing was performed on peripheral blood. The receptor source for this set is a human donor in a cohort sampled during active COVID-19.

The chain uses TRBV10-3 and TRBJ2-6; the D is unclear. CDR3 length: 18 residues. Trimming took off 3 bases at V and 0 bases at J, with 15 bases between the two ends. Germline CDR1 and CDR2: ENHRY and SYGVKD. Here the CDR3 DNA reads TGTGCCATCAGTGATAGATCTCTGTCGAACTCTGGGGCCAACGTCCTGACTTTC. Translation: CAISDRSLSNSGANVLTF.

The CDR3 loop reads CASSRGDTYEQYF. DNA of the CDR3: TGCGCCAGCTCCCGGGGGGATACCTACGAGCAGTACTTC. J is TRBJ2-7 and V is TRBV5-1, with 7 nucleotides matching TRBD2. Germline V gene data show CDR1 as SGHRS and CDR2 as YFSETQ. The CDR3 has 13 amino acids. The junction had 6 bases not matched to a gene; V was cut back by 7 bases and J by 2 bases.

The chain couples TRBV29-1 to TRBJ1-1; D perhaps matches TRBD1 (6 bases). V dropped 7 bases and J dropped 1 base, with 13 bases sitting between them. Looked up from germline, CDR1 is SQVTM and CDR2 is ANQGSEA. CDR3 length: 13 residues. DNA for the CDR3: TGCAGCGCAAACAGGGCTCGGAACACTGAAGCTTTCTTT. Protein: CSANRARNTEAFF.

The chain uses TRBV15 and TRBJ2-7; possible D gene TRBD2, 6 bases. The germline V and J ends were trimmed by 1 base and 0 bases, with 13 bases remaining between them. CDR1 and CDR2 from the germline V gene are LNHNV and YYDKDF (reference sequence). The CDR3 runs to 16 residues. This CDR3 is CATSRGGGVSSYEQYF. The CDR3 DNA is TGTGCCACCAGCAGAGGAGGCGGGGTAAGCTCCTACGAGCAGTACTTC.

DNA of the CDR3: TGTGCCAGCGGGACTGAAAACACTGAAGCTTTCTTT. As protein: CASGTENTEAFF. This sequence joins TRBV5-4 and TRBJ1-1, with a weak D call TRBD1 (5 bases). Germline CDR1 SGHNT, CDR2 YYREEE (reference sequence). The CDR3 extends over 12 amino acids. V was pared by 7 bases and J by 2 bases, with 9 bases between.

The chain couples TRBV2 to TRBJ2-1; tentative D call: TRBD2 (6 bases). The germline V gene has CDR1 SNHLY and CDR2 FYNNEI. The CDR3 consists of 14 residues. V gave up 3 bases and J gave up 8 bases, with 14 bases separating them. As DNA, the CDR3 is TGTGCCAGCAGTGAGCTAGCGTCTGTGCATGAGCAGTTCTTC. Translation gives CASSELASVHEQFF.

The chain has TRBV7-2 and TRBJ1-2; 10 positions match TRBD1. V dropped 1 base and J dropped 3; count of bases not matched to a gene: 8. The CDR3 runs to 17 residues. In germline, CDR1 is SGHTA, CDR2 FQGNSA. CDR3 residues: CASSLELGTGADYGYTF. The CDR3 DNA reads TGTGCCAGCAGCTTAGAACTCGGGACAGGGGCGGACTATGGCTACACCTTC.

V and J are TRBV7-9 and TRBJ2-7; D call uncertain. The CDR3 is made up of 14 amino acids. Germline loops: CDR1 SEHNR, CDR2 FQNEAQ (reference sequence). V lost 3 bases and J 1 base, leaving 10 bases between the germline ends. The CDR3 sequence is CASSFRVPSYEQYF. Written as DNA, the CDR3 is TGTGCCAGCAGCTTCCGGGTCCCTTCCTACGAGCAGTACTTC. The full variable domain, rest sourced from reference TRBV7-9 and TRBJ2-7, is DTGVSQNPRHKITKRGQNVTFRCDPISEHNRLYWYRQTLGQGPEFLTYFQNEAQLEKSRLLSDRFSAERPKGSFSTLEIQRTEQGDSAMYLCASSFRVPSYEQYFGPGTRLTVT.

The chain uses TRBV28 and TRBJ1-5; D gene uncertain. V was shortened by 2 bases and J by 2 bases, with 10 bases between the two germline ends. Germline-derived CDR1 and CDR2 are MDHEN and SYDVKM. CDR3 length: 15 residues. The DNA for the CDR3 is TGTGCCAGCAGTTTAAGTCTTAGTGGCAATCAGCCCCAGCATTTT. Translated: CASSLSLSGNQPQHF.

The gene calls are TRBV3-1 (or the pseudogene TRBV3-2) and TRBJ2-3; 10 nucleotides match TRBD2. After removal of 1 base from V and 4 bases from J, the junction contained 5 bases not matched to a gene. Germline lookup yields CDR1 LGHDT and CDR2 YNNKEL (reference sequence). This CDR3 spans 16 amino acids. CDR3 residues: CASSQGLAGAADTQYF. CDR3 nucleotides: TGTGCCAGCAGCCAAGGGCTAGCGGGAGCTGCAGATACGCAGTATTTT.

The J gene is TRBJ1-5, the V gene TRBV6-5, with D possibly TRBD1 on 6 matching bases. The CDR3 length is 11 residues. Trimming stripped 8 bases from V and 5 bases from J, with 7 bases between. CDR1 is MNHEY, CDR2 SVGAGI, per germline. CDR3 nucleotide sequence: TGTGCCAGCGAGGGGGATCAGCCCCAGCATTTT. This translates into CASEGDQPQHF.

The chain carries TRBV24-1 and TRBJ2-1; D perhaps matches TRBD1 (6 bases). Germline CDR1 and CDR2: KGHDR and SFDVKD. The length of the CDR3 is 14 residues. V was cut by 3 bases and J by 13 bases, with 18 bases left in between. CDR3 protein: CATSDPRTALTQFF. For the CDR3, the DNA is TGTGCCACCAGTGATCCCCGGACAGCATTAACTCAGTTCTTC.

The chain uses TRBV12-3 or TRBV12-4 and TRBJ1-2, with 10 positions matching TRBD1. J gave up 5 bases and V 7 bases, and 4 bases lay outside the gene matches. The CDR3 spans 13 residues. The CDR3 here is CASTTGGRYGYTF. In nucleotides, the CDR3 is TGTGCCAGCACGACAGGGGGCAGGTATGGCTACACCTTC.

CDR3: CASSVGHRGGNTEAFF. As DNA, the CDR3 is TGTGCCAGCAGCGTAGGGCACAGGGGTGGGAACACTGAAGCTTTCTTT. The rearrangement links TRBV9 to TRBJ1-1, with 7 bases matching TRBD1. Looked up from germline, CDR1 is SGDLS and CDR2 is YYNGEE. The CDR3 length is 16 residues. Losses at the gene ends were 0 bases for V and 1 base for J; bases not matched to a gene: 6.

V is TRBV5-4 and J is TRBJ1-3; TRBD1 agrees at 11 bases. The J segment lost 0 bases and the V segment lost 3 bases, leaving 14 bases of the junction unmatched. The CDR3 totals 20 residues. Germline V gives CDR1 SGHNT, CDR2 YYREEE (reference sequence). The CDR3 sequence is CASSSGPGQGGSYSGNTIYF. DNA of the CDR3: TGTGCCAGCAGCTCGGGGCCGGGACAGGGGGGATCTTACTCTGGAAACACCATATATTTT.

This clone was counted between two and nine times. The V call is TRBV6-1, the J call TRBJ1-4; 10 positions agree with TRBD1. The germline gives CDR1 MNHNS, CDR2 SASEGT. The CDR3 extends over 16 amino acids. J was trimmed by 7 bases and V by 3 bases; bases with no gene match: 8. The CDR3 loop reads CASSDGPGQGFEKLFF. For the CDR3, the DNA is TGTGCCAGCAGTGACGGACCGGGACAGGGGTTTGAAAAACTGTTTTTT.

This clone was observed a single time. The rearrangement uses TRBV27 and TRBJ2-1, with 9 positions matching TRBD2. The CDR3 has 14 amino acids. J gave up 8 bases and V 6 bases, and 8 bases lay outside the gene matches. Looked up from germline, CDR1 is MNHEY and CDR2 is SMNVEV (reference sequence). CDR3 in amino acids: CASSLAGVVDEQFF. CDR3 in DNA: TGTGCCAGCAGCTTAGCGGGAGTTGTCGATGAGCAGTTCTTC.

The chain recombines TRBV4-2 with TRBJ2-7, with TRBD1 identical over 9 bases. V shed 6 bases, J shed 2 bases, and the junction held 11 bases outside the gene matches. The germline CDR1 and CDR2 sequences are LGHNA and YNFKEQ. This CDR3 spans 16 amino acids. CDR3 DNA sequence: TGTGCCAGCAGTCCCGGTCCCGGGACAGGGACCTACGAGCAGTACTTC. Amino acid sequence: CASSPGPGTGTYEQYF.

This chain links TRBV7-2 with TRBJ2-7; 9 bases are shared with TRBD2. Germline CDR1 and CDR2: SGHTA and FQGNSA. This CDR3 is 17 amino acids long. The V and J ends lost 0 bases and 0 bases, in that order; junction bases with no gene match: 6. The chain's CDR3 is CASSLALSGSFSYEQYF. As DNA, the CDR3 is TGTGCCAGCAGCTTAGCGCTTAGCGGGAGCTTCTCCTACGAGCAGTACTTC.

The chain joins TRBV27 to TRBJ1-1, with D possibly TRBD1 on 6 matching bases. CDR3 size: 16 residues. Trimming removed 3 bases from V and 0 bases from J, with 14 bases in between. Germline V CDR1 and CDR2: MNHEY, SMNVEV (reference sequence). The DNA for the CDR3 is TGTGCCAGCAGTTTTTGGGGGGGCACGATGAACACTGAAGCTTTCTTT. This encodes CASSFWGGTMNTEAFF.

This clone occurred once. The chain carries TRBV5-1 and TRBJ2-1; possibly TRBD1 for D (5 bases). CDR3 length: 13 residues. Between the trimmed V and J ends, which lost 0 bases and 12 bases, there was a span of 13 bases. From germline, CDR1 is SGHRS and CDR2 YFSETQ. The CDR3 loop reads CASSLEVGRGQFF. The CDR3 DNA reads TGCGCCAGCAGCTTGGAGGTGGGGCGCGGGCAGTTCTTC.

The table lists this clone with a few counts. The rearrangement joins TRBV3-1 (or the pseudogene TRBV3-2) to TRBJ2-7; the D is unclear. V was clipped by 4 bases and J by 3 bases, with 13 bases between them. Germline V gene sequence: CDR1 LGHDT, CDR2 YNNKEL (reference sequence). CDR3 length: 14 amino acids. The CDR3 sequence: CASSLRGGDYEQYF. In DNA form, the CDR3 reads TGTGCCAGCAGCCTTCGTGGCGGTGACTACGAGCAGTACTTC.

V is TRBV20-1 and J is TRBJ1-2; D is possibly TRBD1 (6 bases). The germline V gene has CDR1 DFQATT and CDR2 SNEGSKA (reference sequence). V was clipped by 3 bases and J by 4 bases, with 15 bases between them. The CDR3 sequence is 14 residues long. The CDR3 DNA sequence: TGCAGTGCTAGTATGCCCGGGACAACCTATGGCTACACCTTC. It encodes CSASMPGTTYGYTF.

This chain links TRBV27 with TRBJ2-3; perhaps TRBD1 as D (5 bases). Per the germline V gene, CDR1 is MNHEY and CDR2 is SMNVEV (reference sequence). V was shortened by 3 bases and J by 3 bases, with 7 bases between the two germline ends. This CDR3 comprises 13 residues. The CDR3 DNA follows: TGTGCCAGCAGTTTCCCAGGGACAGATACGCAGTATTTT. This translates into CASSFPGTDTQYF.

This chain joins TRBV6-6 and TRBJ2-1, with TRBD1 matching 7 bases. The CDR3 has 17 amino acids. Germline-derived CDR1 and CDR2 are MNHNY and SVGAGI (reference sequence). The V and J ends lost 5 bases and 0 bases, in that order; junction bases with no gene match: 10. CDR3 DNA: TGTGCCAGCAGTCAATGGGACAGCCCTGGCTCCTACAATGAGCAGTTCTTC. Its protein is CASSQWDSPGSYNEQFF.